Listed below are T cell receptor beta chains from one sample, sequenced in a study of cytomegalovirus exposure and HLA in healthy donors. Profiled with immunoSEQ multiplex PCR; TCRdb holds only in-frame clones, not every one. The data show under 200,000 clones, approximately 84% seen once. Sequenced material: PBMCs. Receptors were obtained from a male donor in good health and CMV-seropositive. Both conserved end residues are part of each CDR3. D genes are given only for firm matches. Size tells how often a clone was seen (once, few, many) or the class of an expanded clone, and some rows leave it out.

V gene: TRBV25-1
J gene: TRBJ1-4
D gene: TRBD1
clone size: NA
CDR3 DNA: TGTGCCAGCAGTGATTATTCCGGGACAGAAAATGAAAAACTGTTTTTT
CDR3 protein: CASSDYSGTENEKLFF

V gene: TRBV11-2
J gene: TRBJ2-5
D gene: NA
clone size: NA
CDR3 DNA: TGTGCCAGCAGTAGCGGCCGGAGGGCGGAAGAGACCCAGTACTTC
CDR3 protein: CASSSGRRAEETQYF

V gene: TRBV27
J gene: TRBJ2-7
D gene: TRBD1
clone size: NA
CDR3 DNA: TGTGCCAGCAGTGTTCACAGGGGAGAGTCCTGCGAGCAGTACTTC
CDR3 protein: CASSVHRGESCEQYF

V gene: TRBV7-9
J gene: TRBJ2-7
D gene: TRBD2
clone size: NA
CDR3 DNA: TGTTCCAGCAGCCCTCTTGGGCGCGGGGCGGGAGGTACCTACGAGCAGTACTTC
CDR3 protein: CSSSPLGRGAGGTYEQYF

V gene: TRBV7-7
J gene: TRBJ2-2
D gene: NA
clone size: once
CDR3 DNA: TGTGCTAGCAGCTTAGCTCCCCAGCGGGCGAACACCGGGGAGCTGTTTTTT
CDR3 protein: CASSLAPQRANTGELFF

V gene: TRBV7-6
J gene: TRBJ1-5
D gene: NA
clone size: NA
CDR3 DNA: TGTGCCAGCAGCTTATCGGAGACTAAGCCCCAGCATTTT
CDR3 protein: CASSLSETKPQHF

V gene: TRBV4-2
J gene: TRBJ2-7
D gene: TRBD1
clone size: NA
CDR3 DNA: TGTGCCAGCAGCCCGCCCCAGGGGGCGACTATCGAGCAGTACTTC
CDR3 protein: CASSPPQGATIEQYF

V gene: TRBV4-2
J gene: TRBJ2-3
D gene: TRBD2
clone size: NA
CDR3 DNA: TGTGCCAGCAGCCAAGTAATTGGCGGGAGGAGTCGGGATACGCAGTATTTT
CDR3 protein: CASSQVIGGRSRDTQYF

V gene: TRBV11-3
J gene: TRBJ2-7
D gene: NA
clone size: NA
CDR3 DNA: TGTGCCAGCAGCTTAGAGGAACTGGCGGGTGGATCCGGGTACGAGCAGTACTTC
CDR3 protein: CASSLEELAGGSGYEQYF

V gene: TRBV5-6
J gene: TRBJ2-3
D gene: NA
clone size: NA
CDR3 DNA: TGTGCCAGCGGGACTGTAGAGACCCTTAGCACAGATACGCAGTATTTT
CDR3 protein: CASGTVETLSTDTQYF

V gene: TRBV27
J gene: TRBJ2-7
D gene: TRBD1
clone size: NA
CDR3 DNA: TGTGCCAGCAGTTTCACCTCCGACAGGGGAAGATCCTACGAGCAGTACTTC
CDR3 protein: CASSFTSDRGRSYEQYF

V gene: TRBV4-2
J gene: TRBJ1-2
D gene: TRBD1
clone size: few
CDR3 DNA: TGTGCCAGCAGCCAAGATCTTGGCAGGGGGGTCTATGGCTACACCTTC
CDR3 protein: CASSQDLGRGVYGYTF

V gene: TRBV5-1
J gene: TRBJ2-2
D gene: NA
clone size: NA
CDR3 DNA: TGCGCCAGCAGCCCACAGGGAGGGGCCACCGGGGAGCTGTTTTTT
CDR3 protein: CASSPQGGATGELFF

V gene: TRBV5-1
J gene: TRBJ1-6
D gene: TRBD1
clone size: few
CDR3 DNA: TGCGCCAGCAGCTTAGAGGGGGCGGATTCACCCCTCCACTTT
CDR3 protein: CASSLEGADSPLHF

V gene: TRBV9
J gene: TRBJ2-1
D gene: TRBD1
clone size: once
CDR3 DNA: TGTGCCAGCAGCCGGGACAGCTACAATGAGCAGTTCTTC
CDR3 protein: CASSRDSYNEQFF

V gene: TRBV10-3
J gene: TRBJ2-7
D gene: NA
clone size: NA
CDR3 DNA: TGTGCCATCAAGGGGGGGCACGAGCAGTACTTC
CDR3 protein: CAIKGGHEQYF

V gene: TRBV6-6
J gene: TRBJ1-2
D gene: NA
clone size: NA
CDR3 DNA: TGTGCCAGCAGCCCCGGACATGTCTATGGCTACACCTTC
CDR3 protein: CASSPGHVYGYTF

V gene: TRBV27
J gene: TRBJ2-7
D gene: TRBD1
clone size: few
CDR3 DNA: TGTGCCAGCAGTTTGCAGGGGGCAAACTACGAGCAGTACTTC
CDR3 protein: CASSLQGANYEQYF

V gene: TRBV19
J gene: TRBJ1-1
D gene: TRBD1
clone size: NA
CDR3 DNA: TGTGCCAGTAGCGACAGGGGGCGGGGGACTGAAGCTTTCTTT
CDR3 protein: CASSDRGRGTEAFF

V gene: TRBV4-1
J gene: TRBJ2-1
D gene: NA
clone size: NA
CDR3 DNA: TGCGCCAGCAGCCAGAGGGCGGACCTTCGGGAGCAGTTCTTC
CDR3 protein: CASSQRADLREQFF

V gene: TRBV4-1
J gene: TRBJ2-2
D gene: NA
clone size: NA
CDR3 DNA: TGCGCCAGCAGCCATACCTGGGGGGCCGGGGAGCTGTTTTTT
CDR3 protein: CASSHTWGAGELFF

V gene: TRBV6-1
J gene: TRBJ2-1
D gene: NA
clone size: NA
CDR3 DNA: TGTGCCAGCAGTGATCTCCCTAGCTCCTACAATGAGCAGTTCTTC
CDR3 protein: CASSDLPSSYNEQFF

V gene: TRBV19
J gene: TRBJ2-7
D gene: NA
clone size: NA
CDR3 DNA: TGTGCCAGTAGTATCGGAGAGACTAGTACCAGCGAGCAGTACTTC
CDR3 protein: CASSIGETSTSEQYF

V gene: TRBV19
J gene: TRBJ2-7
D gene: NA
clone size: NA
CDR3 DNA: TGTGCCAGTAATTCACCCGGACATCTATTCTACGAGCAGTACTTC
CDR3 protein: CASNSPGHLFYEQYF

V gene: TRBV11-1
J gene: TRBJ2-1
D gene: TRBD2
clone size: NA
CDR3 DNA: TGTGCCAGCAGAGGCGGGAGGACGGTTAATGAGCAGTTCTTC
CDR3 protein: CASRGGRTVNEQFF

V gene: TRBV7-2
J gene: TRBJ2-2
D gene: NA
clone size: NA
CDR3 DNA: TGTGCCAGCAGCTTAGGGACGGGGATGGGGCTGTTTTTT
CDR3 protein: CASSLGTGMGLFF

V gene: TRBV4-2
J gene: TRBJ1-1
D gene: NA
clone size: NA
CDR3 DNA: TGTGCCAGCAGCAGGATCGCAGGCACTGAAGCTTTCTTT
CDR3 protein: CASSRIAGTEAFF